These T cell receptor beta chains were read from a single sample in a study of shared clonotypes between healthy human individuals. The method was immunoSEQ multiplex PCR; TCRdb's version includes in-frame clones alone and lacks a portion of them. The profile shows roughly 2.6 million clones, around nine tenths of them singletons. Sample: naive CD4+ T cells sorted from blood. The origin of the receptors is a man between 18 and 29 years old in good health. The CDR3 runs from the conserved cysteine through the conserved F or W. The D gene is left open where the match is weak. A clone size is listed for some rows: how often the clone was seen (once, few, many), or a class if it is expanded.

J gene,D gene,V gene,clone size,CDR3 DNA,CDR3 protein
TRBJ2-1,TRBD2,TRBV7-7,NA,TGTGCTAGCAGCAAACTAGCGGGGGGATACAATGAGCAGTTCTTC,CASSKLAGGYNEQFF
TRBJ2-7,NA,TRBV5-1,NA,TGCGCCAGCAGCTTGGGTCAGCCGAGCTCCTACGAGCAGTACTTC,CASSLGQPSSYEQYF
TRBJ1-4,NA,TRBV23-1,NA,TGCGCCAGCAGTCAATCCCACGAGGGGAAACTGTTTTTT,CASSQSHEGKLFF
TRBJ2-3,TRBD2,TRBV7-6,NA,TGTGCCAGCAGCGCGAGCGGGAGTGGGACAGATACGCAGTATTTT,CASSASGSGTDTQYF
TRBJ2-2,TRBD2,TRBV27,NA,TGTGCCAGCAGTCGATTAGCGGGGAACACCGGGGAGCTGTTTTTT,CASSRLAGNTGELFF
TRBJ2-5,NA,TRBV11-3,NA,TGTGCCAGCAGCTTACAGGGTGGGACCCAGTACTTC,CASSLQGGTQYF
TRBJ2-7,NA,TRBV7-9,once,TGTGCCAGCAGCGCCTTCCGGGACTCCTACGAGCAGTACTTC,CASSAFRDSYEQYF
TRBJ2-7,NA,TRBV30,NA,TGTGCCTGGAGTAGGCAGGGCCGCAGCGAGCAGTACTTC,CAWSRQGRSEQYF
TRBJ1-5,NA,TRBV19,NA,TGTGCCAGTAGTATAGGGAGTGGACAGATAGCGAGCAATCAGCCCCAGCATTTT,CASSIGSGQIASNQPQHF
TRBJ1-6,TRBD1,TRBV7-9,NA,TGTGCCAGCAGCTTAGGAGCCAAACAGGGGTCGGATTCACCCCTCCACTTT,CASSLGAKQGSDSPLHF
TRBJ2-7,NA,TRBV11-2,NA,TGTGCCAGCAGCTTAGGACAGAAAAGCTCCTACGAGCAGTACTTC,CASSLGQKSSYEQYF
TRBJ1-5,NA,TRBV19,NA,TGTGCCAGTAGCAGTGGACATATCGACAATCAGCCCCAGCATTTT,CASSSGHIDNQPQHF
TRBJ1-6,NA,TRBV5-4,NA,TGTGCCAGCAGCTTGGACAAGTATAATTCACCCCTCCACTTT,CASSLDKYNSPLHF
TRBJ1-5,NA,TRBV27,NA,TGTGCCAGCAGCGCGATTCAGGGGCAGCCCCAGCATTTT,CASSAIQGQPQHF
TRBJ2-3,TRBD1,TRBV18,NA,TGTGCCAGCTCCGACCAGGGGGCAGGCACAGATACGCAGTATTTT,CASSDQGAGTDTQYF